These T cell receptor beta chains were read from a single sample in a study of PD-L1 blockade in urothelial cancer. Sequencing was performed with immunoSEQ multiplex PCR; in TCRdb, only in-frame clones are kept and a portion is missing. The repertoire holds tens of thousands of clones, with roughly 86% as singletons. The material was PBMCs, obtained around atezolizumab (anti-PD-L1) treatment. These receptors were obtained from a man between 60 and 75 years old with urothelial cancer. Each CDR3 is given with its conserved first and last residue. The order of the fields is clone size, D gene, V gene, J gene, CDR3 DNA, CDR3 protein. D genes are given only for firm matches. Expanded clones get a size class; other rows say once, few or many, or leave the size out.

abundance: .
d_gene: .
v_gene: TRBV5-5
j_gene: TRBJ1-2
CDR3nt: TGTGCCAGCAGCTTGGCCGCGGGTCAGAACTATGGCTACACCTTC
CDR3aa: CASSLAAGQNYGYTF

abundance: .
d_gene: TRBD1
v_gene: TRBV7-8
j_gene: TRBJ2-4
CDR3nt: TGTGCCAGCAGCACAACAGGGGTTGGCATTCAGTACTTC
CDR3aa: CASSTTGVGIQYF

abundance: .
d_gene: .
v_gene: TRBV4-3
j_gene: TRBJ1-2
CDR3nt: TGCGCCAGCAGCCAAGAGAGGGCAGGGAGGAGTGGCTACACCTTC
CDR3aa: CASSQERAGRSGYTF

abundance: once
d_gene: .
v_gene: TRBV2
j_gene: TRBJ1-1
CDR3nt: TGTGCCAGCAGTTTGTATATGAACACTGAAGCTTTCTTT
CDR3aa: CASSLYMNTEAFF

abundance: .
d_gene: TRBD1
v_gene: TRBV19
j_gene: TRBJ2-5
CDR3nt: TGTGCCAGTAGTCAACAGGGGGGCGGGGAGACCCAGTACTTC
CDR3aa: CASSQQGGGETQYF

abundance: .
d_gene: .
v_gene: TRBV20-1
j_gene: TRBJ1-2
CDR3nt: TGCAGTGCTAGAGACGGGGATGGCTACACCTTC
CDR3aa: CSARDGDGYTF

abundance: once
d_gene: TRBD1
v_gene: TRBV19
j_gene: TRBJ1-2
CDR3nt: TGTGCCAGTAAGAGGGGGCACTATGGCTACACCTTC
CDR3aa: CASKRGHYGYTF

abundance: .
d_gene: .
v_gene: TRBV27
j_gene: TRBJ1-2
CDR3nt: TGTGCCAGCAGTACCTCCGGGATTGGCTACACCTTC
CDR3aa: CASSTSGIGYTF

abundance: .
d_gene: .
v_gene: TRBV9
j_gene: TRBJ2-5
CDR3nt: TGTGCCAGCAGCGTAATCGGGGGCCAAGAGACCCAGTACTTC
CDR3aa: CASSVIGGQETQYF

abundance: .
d_gene: TRBD1
v_gene: TRBV19
j_gene: TRBJ1-2
CDR3nt: TGTGCCAGTAGTACGAGGGGACAGGGGACGTATGGCTACACCTTC
CDR3aa: CASSTRGQGTYGYTF

abundance: .
d_gene: .
v_gene: TRBV18
j_gene: TRBJ2-5
CDR3nt: TGTGCCAGCTCACCACCGGGCGACAGCCAAGAGACCCAGTACTTC
CDR3aa: CASSPPGDSQETQYF

abundance: .
d_gene: .
v_gene: TRBV9
j_gene: TRBJ2-1
CDR3nt: TGTGCCAGCAGCCTCGGACAATACAATGAGCAGTTCTTC
CDR3aa: CASSLGQYNEQFF

abundance: .
d_gene: .
v_gene: TRBV28
j_gene: TRBJ2-3
CDR3nt: TGTGCCGCACTACGACCGAGCACAGATACGCAGTATTTT
CDR3aa: CAALRPSTDTQYF

abundance: .
d_gene: .
v_gene: TRBV6-5
j_gene: TRBJ1-4
CDR3nt: TGTGCCAGCAGTTACAGGCACCGCTCGGTGGGAGAACTGTTTTTT
CDR3aa: CASSYRHRSVGELFF

abundance: once
d_gene: TRBD1
v_gene: TRBV7-3
j_gene: TRBJ1-1
CDR3nt: TGTGCCAGCAGCTTAAGATACGGTGGACAGGGTAACACTGAAGCTTTCTTT
CDR3aa: CASSLRYGGQGNTEAFF

abundance: .
d_gene: TRBD1
v_gene: TRBV7-2
j_gene: TRBJ2-2
CDR3nt: TGTGCCAGCAGCTTGAGGGGACAGGGCGGGACCGGGGAGCTGTTTTTT
CDR3aa: CASSLRGQGGTGELFF

abundance: few
d_gene: TRBD2
v_gene: TRBV11-3
j_gene: TRBJ2-3
CDR3nt: TGTGCCAGCAGCTTACGGAGCGGGGTGACAGATACGCAGTATTTT
CDR3aa: CASSLRSGVTDTQYF

abundance: .
d_gene: TRBD2
v_gene: TRBV15
j_gene: TRBJ2-5
CDR3nt: TGTGCCACCAGCAGAGGCAGGGGGCGAACCGGGACTAGCGGACAAAAGGCCCAGTACTTC
CDR3aa: CATSRGRGRTGTSGQKAQYF

abundance: once
d_gene: TRBD1
v_gene: TRBV10-2
j_gene: TRBJ2-2
CDR3nt: TGCGCCAGCCGGGGACAGGCGAACACCGGGGAGCTGTTTTTT
CDR3aa: CASRGQANTGELFF

abundance: .
d_gene: TRBD1
v_gene: TRBV9
j_gene: TRBJ1-6
CDR3nt: TGTGCCAGCAGCGAAGGACAGGGGGCCTATAATTCACCCCTCCACTTT
CDR3aa: CASSEGQGAYNSPLHF

abundance: .
d_gene: .
v_gene: TRBV9
j_gene: TRBJ1-3
CDR3nt: TGTGCCAGCAGCGTAGTCCCAAAAGTCGAGGGAAACACCATATATTTT
CDR3aa: CASSVVPKVEGNTIYF

abundance: .
d_gene: .
v_gene: TRBV4-2
j_gene: TRBJ1-2
CDR3nt: TGTGCCAGCAGCCTAAGAACAGTGAACTATGGCTACACCTTC
CDR3aa: CASSLRTVNYGYTF

abundance: .
d_gene: TRBD1
v_gene: TRBV11-3
j_gene: TRBJ1-4
CDR3nt: TGTGCCAGCAGCTTATTTCGGGGACAGTCTGCAACTAATGAAAAACTGTTTTTT
CDR3aa: CASSLFRGQSATNEKLFF

abundance: .
d_gene: .
v_gene: TRBV2
j_gene: TRBJ2-5
CDR3nt: TGTGCCAGCAAGCTGTACCAAGAGACCCAGTACTTC
CDR3aa: CASKLYQETQYF

abundance: once
d_gene: TRBD2
v_gene: TRBV4-1
j_gene: TRBJ2-7
CDR3nt: TGCGCCAGCAGCCTGCATTGGATTCCGGGACGACTAGCGGGGGCGCTTTCCTACGAGCAGTACTTC
CDR3aa: CASSLHWIPGRLAGALSYEQYF

abundance: .
d_gene: TRBD2
v_gene: TRBV30
j_gene: TRBJ2-3
CDR3nt: TGTGCCTGGAGTCGGACTAGCGGGGTGCAAGATACGCAGTATTTT
CDR3aa: CAWSRTSGVQDTQYF

abundance: .
d_gene: TRBD1
v_gene: TRBV7-2
j_gene: TRBJ2-5
CDR3nt: TGTGCCAGCAGCTTAGGGGGTAGGGACAGGGGGCTCGAGACCCAGTACTTC
CDR3aa: CASSLGGRDRGLETQYF

abundance: .
d_gene: TRBD2
v_gene: TRBV7-3
j_gene: TRBJ2-3
CDR3nt: TGTGCCAGCAGCCCCGGATTTAGCGGGGGGGCCGCAGATACGCAGTATTTT
CDR3aa: CASSPGFSGGAADTQYF

abundance: .
d_gene: TRBD2
v_gene: TRBV7-9
j_gene: TRBJ2-1
CDR3nt: TGTGCCAGCAGCATTCCTAGCGGGGGCTATTACAATGAGCAGTTCTTC
CDR3aa: CASSIPSGGYYNEQFF

abundance: once
d_gene: .
v_gene: TRBV4-2
j_gene: TRBJ1-1
CDR3nt: TGTGCCAGCAGCCAAGACGGGAACTTGGACCAAGCTTTCTTT
CDR3aa: CASSQDGNLDQAFF

abundance: few
d_gene: .
v_gene: TRBV11-2
j_gene: TRBJ2-7
CDR3nt: TGTGCCAGCAGCCCCCAGTTAAGCTACGAGCAGTACTTC
CDR3aa: CASSPQLSYEQYF

abundance: .
d_gene: TRBD2
v_gene: TRBV14
j_gene: TRBJ2-3
CDR3nt: TGTGCCAGCAGCCAGACCCAGGGCGGGGGTGCAGATACGCAGTATTTT
CDR3aa: CASSQTQGGGADTQYF

abundance: .
d_gene: TRBD1
v_gene: TRBV7-8
j_gene: TRBJ2-5
CDR3nt: TGTGCCAGCAGCACTCGACAGGGGCAGGAGACCCAGTACTTC
CDR3aa: CASSTRQGQETQYF

abundance: .
d_gene: TRBD1
v_gene: TRBV14
j_gene: TRBJ1-2
CDR3nt: TGTGCCAGCAGCCTGACAGGGGACGATGGCTACACCTTC
CDR3aa: CASSLTGDDGYTF

abundance: .
d_gene: .
v_gene: TRBV4-1
j_gene: TRBJ2-5
CDR3nt: TGCGCCAGCAGCCAATCGCTAGCGGAGACCCAGTACTTC
CDR3aa: CASSQSLAETQYF

abundance: .
d_gene: TRBD1
v_gene: TRBV5-5
j_gene: TRBJ1-6
CDR3nt: TGCGCCAGCAGCCAAGATTTCCCTCTCACAGGGGGCGCACAGCCCCTCCACTTT
CDR3aa: CASSQDFPLTGGAQPLHF

abundance: .
d_gene: TRBD2
v_gene: TRBV4-1
j_gene: TRBJ2-2
CDR3nt: TGCGCCAGCAGCCTCCGTCTGGCCGGGGGGGCCGGGGAGCTGTTTTTT
CDR3aa: CASSLRLAGGAGELFF

abundance: .
d_gene: TRBD1
v_gene: TRBV27
j_gene: TRBJ2-1
CDR3nt: TGTGCCAGCAGCCTCAGACAGGGGAGGAATGAGCAGTTCTTC
CDR3aa: CASSLRQGRNEQFF

abundance: .
d_gene: .
v_gene: TRBV6-1
j_gene: TRBJ2-5
CDR3nt: TGTGCCAGCAGTGAAGCGAACAGCATGGAGACCCAGTACTTC
CDR3aa: CASSEANSMETQYF

abundance: .
d_gene: .
v_gene: TRBV6-1
j_gene: TRBJ2-2
CDR3nt: TGTGCCAGCAGGTATACAGATGCCACCGGGGAGCTGTTTTTT
CDR3aa: CASRYTDATGELFF

abundance: .
d_gene: TRBD2
v_gene: TRBV5-8
j_gene: TRBJ2-7
CDR3nt: TGTGCCAGCAGCTTGTTCCCTAGCGGGGGGGCCGGGTACGAGCAGTACTTC
CDR3aa: CASSLFPSGGAGYEQYF